A selection of T cell receptor beta chains follows, all from one sample in a study of CD8+CD57+ T cells in acquired aplastic anemia. Using its own MiXCR run on the reads, TCRdb lists one record per CDR3 protein. The sample has about 250,000 distinct CDR3 sequences; more than 45% are singletons. The specimen sequenced was sorted CD4+, CD8+, or CD8+CD57+ T cells (not recorded which) from PBMCs. The source of these receptors is a human donor with aplastic anemia. The conserved cysteine and the conserved F or W are not part of the CDR3 here.

TRBV4-2	ASSQGMRDEQY
TRBV4-3	ASSQGTWGSPLH
TRBV20-1	SASQMSDTEAF
TRBV9	ASSPRLQGSEQY
TRBV29-1	SVVMTERWYEQY
TRBV6-5	ASSYSRAGNHGYT
TRBV20-1	SASSSGLEAWNEQF
TRBV7-3	ASSVIGTVNTQY
TRBV30	AWSSSRDRVFLGEQY
TRBV7-9	ASSSVGTNSPLH
TRBV20-1	SARGQGHT
TRBV28	ASSFASNEQY
TRBV4-2	ASSQGAAGVGETQY
TRBV19	ASKMGQFYGYT
TRBV24-1	ATSPTSIGREQF
TRBV24-1	ATSEAAGGFYNEQF
TRBV7-9	ASSYPGAGGPEAF
TRBV25-1	ASSASPLSASPLH
TRBV29-1	SVEGGNTEAF
TRBV5-6	ASSYQSNTEAF
TRBV20-1	SARRADSNQPQH
TRBV20-1	SASGQGAGNTEAF
TRBV7-9	ASSLSDNQPQH
TRBV2	ASRPGTTRDEQY
TRBV7-6	ASSFSGGGGYNEQF
TRBV2	ASNSREQF
TRBV7-9	ASSQETGGLGEKLF
TRBV4-2	ASSPGWGPTEAF
TRBV20-1	SASRRLGLTYEQY
TRBV7-2	ASSRPWTGNYEQY
TRBV20-1	SASSSDYNEQF
TRBV29-1	SVEARGPIPPQETQY
TRBV9	ASSHGQGATETQY
TRBV2	ASTDRGTSSYNEQF
TRBV6-1	ASRERGQGAIFHEQY
TRBV7-9	ASSLSGGYQETQY
TRBV7-9	ASTLGGYNEQF
TRBV15	ATSRTGTSSYEQY
TRBV5-1	ASSLERDNSGETQY
TRBV4-3	ASSRDRVHGYT
TRBV12-3/TRBV12-4	ASSLVSANEQF
TRBV7-2	ASSLAGSRGGSDTQY
TRBV12-3/TRBV12-4	ASSLAQTYEQY